Each of the 32 T cell receptor beta chains below was sequenced from the same sample in a study of blood T cell repertoires in COVID-19. The repertoire was sequenced with immunoSEQ multiplex PCR; TCRdb's copy has only in-frame clones and lacks some. The repertoire holds 390,000 or so clones, with 75% to 90% as singletons. What was sequenced was peripheral blood. These receptors all stem from a woman aged 30 to 39 with active or convalescent COVID-19.

This chain joins TRBV3-1 (or the pseudogene TRBV3-2) and TRBJ2-3; tentatively, D is TRBD1 (6 bases). CDR1 is LGHDT, CDR2 YNNKEL, per germline (reference sequence). The V gene lost 4 bases and the J gene lost 2 bases, with 16 bases spanning the gap. This CDR3 is 16 amino acids long. CDR3 coding DNA: TGTGCCAGCAGCCCCGCTAACAGGGTCCCCACAGATACGCAGTATTTT. Protein: CASSPANRVPTDTQYF.

This sequence joins TRBV27 and TRBJ1-6; a weak D match, TRBD1 (5 bases). Germline V gene lookup returns CDR1 MNHEY and CDR2 SMNVEV (reference sequence). This CDR3 spans 13 amino acids. Trimming left V 1 base short and J 9 bases short, with 7 bases between. CDR3 bases: TGTGCCAGCAGTTTATTAGGGGTTTCACCCCTCCACTTT. It is translated as CASSLLGVSPLHF.

This chain joins TRBV18 and TRBJ1-2, with unresolved D. The germline gives CDR1 KGHSH, CDR2 LQKENI. This CDR3 has 14 residues. The V and J ends lost 1 base and 8 bases respectively, with 14 bases between them. In DNA form, the CDR3 reads TGTGCCAGCTCACCACAGGCATCAGGACTCGGCTACACCTTC. Translated, it gives CASSPQASGLGYTF. Together with reference TRBV18 and TRBJ1-2, the CDR3 gives the full variable domain: NAGVMQNPRHLVRRRGQEARLRCSPMKGHSHVYWYRQLPEEGLKFMVYLQKENIIDESGMPKERFSAEFPKEGPSILRIQQVVRGDSAAYFCASSPQASGLGYTFGSGTRLTVV.

This clone came up once. The chain joins TRBV28 to TRBJ2-4; the D gene is possibly TRBD2 (6 bases). Germline V gives CDR1 MDHEN, CDR2 SYDVKM. V was shortened by 3 bases and J by 1 base, with 28 bases between the two germline ends. This CDR3 region has 21 residues. In DNA form, the CDR3 reads TGTGCCAGCAGTTTTAAAAGTAGGGCGGGATTGACCTTGGGGGCCAAAAACATTCAGTACTTC. It encodes CASSFKSRAGLTLGAKNIQYF.

In its sample, this clone was seen once. The V and J genes are TRBV11-2 and TRBJ2-7; 13 nucleotides match TRBD2. The CDR3 covers 14 residues. The germline gives CDR1 SGHAT, CDR2 FQNNGV. The V gene end was trimmed by 6 bases and the J gene end by 2 bases; junction bases not matched to a gene: 1. CDR3 nucleotides: TGTGCCAGCAGGGGACTAGCGGGGCCCTACGAGCAGTACTTC. It codes for CASRGLAGPYEQYF.

This chain joins TRBV21-1 and TRBJ1-2; TRBD1 was called by the table and not checked on the DNA. TRBV21-1 is a pseudogene. There are 19 residues in the CDR3. CDR3 protein: CASSKDDGAGGSVLDGYTF. The CDR3 nucleotides read TGTGCCAGCAGCAAAGATGATGGGGCAGGGGGCTCAGTTTTGGATGGCTACACCTTC.

The rearrangement links TRBV12-3 or TRBV12-4 to TRBJ2-3; 7 bases fit TRBD2. This CDR3 is built from 13 residues. The trim removed 6 bases at V and 5 bases at J, leaving 5 bases unmatched. The CDR3 DNA follows: TGTGCCAGCAGGGGACTAACCCAAGATACGCAGTATTTT. Residues: CASRGLTQDTQYF.

This rearrangement joins TRBV5-1 to TRBJ1-1, with D unresolved. CDR3 length equals 13 residues. Germline CDR1 reads SGHRS; CDR2 reads YFSETQ. With 1 base removed from V and 6 bases from J, the gap between germline ends came to 10 bases. CDR3 coding DNA: TGCGCCAGCAGCTTGTCTCATGGGCCTGAAGCTTTCTTT. Translated: CASSLSHGPEAFF.

Here the CDR3 reads CASSYSGQGGETQYF. The DNA for the CDR3 is TGTGCCAGCAGTTACTCCGGACAGGGCGGGGAGACCCAGTACTTC. This sequence joins TRBV6-2 or TRBV6-3 and TRBJ2-5, with 8 bases fitting TRBD1. V gave up 0 bases and J gave up 5 bases; unmatched junction bases: 5. The CDR3 totals 15 residues. In germline, CDR1 is MNHEY, CDR2 SVGEGT.

This clone was seen just once. The V gene is TRBV12-3 or TRBV12-4, the J gene TRBJ1-2; D perhaps matches TRBD1 (6 bases). V gave up 6 bases and J gave up 4 bases, with 12 bases separating them. CDR3 length equals 13 residues. The CDR3 sequence: CASSLDRSYGYTF. In nucleotides, the CDR3 is TGTGCCAGCAGCCTGGACAGATCCTATGGCTACACCTTC.

This clone was found a few times. The chain combines TRBV6-5 with TRBJ1-1; D is undetermined. V shed 9 bases and J shed 4 bases, with 15 bases lying between them. The CDR3 loop spans 13 amino acids. The germline V gene has CDR1 MNHEY and CDR2 SVGAGI. The CDR3 bases are TGTGCCAGTATGTGGGTTCGCGGCACTGAAGCTTTCTTT. Amino acids: CASMWVRGTEAFF.

V and J are TRBV5-1 and TRBJ2-3; 10 bases align to TRBD2. The germline CDR1 and CDR2 sequences are SGHRS and YFSETQ. This CDR3 is 18 amino acids long. V lost 3 bases, J lost 4 bases, and 14 bases stayed unmatched. CDR3: CASSSPGTSVNRADTQYF. The CDR3 DNA is TGCGCCAGCAGCTCCCCCGGGACTAGCGTGAACCGGGCAGATACGCAGTATTTT.

The chain employs TRBV19 and TRBJ1-6; 9 nucleotides align to TRBD1. The junction had 1 base not matched to a gene; V was cut back by 4 bases and J by 0 bases. This CDR3 comprises 16 residues. From germline, CDR1 is LNHDA and CDR2 SQIVND (reference sequence). The CDR3 sequence: CASSTTGGSYNSPLHF. The CDR3 coding sequence is TGTGCCAGTAGTACGACAGGGGGCTCCTATAATTCACCCCTCCACTTT. Supplemented by reference TRBV19 and TRBJ1-6, the full variable domain reads DGGITQSPKYLFRKEGQNVTLSCEQNLNHDAMYWYRQDPGQGLRLIYYSQIVNDFQKGDIAEGYSVSREKKESFPLTVTSAQKNPTAFYLCASSTTGGSYNSPLHFGNGTRLTVT.

CDR3 loop: CASSALAGSTDTQYF. In nucleotides, the CDR3 is TGTGCCAGCAGCGCCCTAGCGGGTTCTACAGATACGCAGTATTTT. This chain uses TRBV11-3 with TRBJ2-3; 8 positions match TRBD2. Per germline, CDR1 SGHNT and CDR2 YENEEA. The CDR3 contains 15 residues. The V gene end was trimmed by 5 bases and the J gene end by 3 bases; junction bases not matched to a gene: 7.

The chain is built from TRBV28 and TRBJ2-2; TRBD2 matches 8 bases. This CDR3 spans 15 amino acids. From germline, CDR1 is MDHEN and CDR2 SYDVKM. V lost 9 bases to trimming and J lost 6 bases; unmatched junction nucleotides: 12. The CDR3 coding sequence is TGTGCCAGTTTAATTAGCGGGGAGAGCTCCGGGGAGCTGTTTTTT. Its protein product is CASLISGESSGELFF.

The V and J genes are TRBV2 and TRBJ1-2; a weak D match, TRBD1 (6 bases). The CDR3 totals 14 residues. V shed 4 bases and J shed 2 bases, with 11 bases lying between them. Germline lookup yields CDR1 SNHLY and CDR2 FYNNEI. The CDR3 protein is CASSAAGDNYGYTF. The CDR3 DNA reads TGTGCCAGCAGTGCGGCAGGGGACAACTATGGCTACACCTTC.

The chain joins TRBV18 to TRBJ2-7; weak D call: TRBD1 (6 bases). Germline-derived CDR1 and CDR2 are KGHSH and LQKENI. The CDR3 consists of 15 residues. Trimming shortened V by 3 bases and J by 3 bases, and 15 bases separated the two germline ends. The CDR3 loop is CASSPIGGEDYEQYF. The DNA for the CDR3 is TGTGCCAGCTCACCGATTGGGGGCGAAGACTACGAGCAGTACTTC.

The chain combines TRBV11-2 with TRBJ1-2; TRBD1 is a possible D gene (5 bases). Germline values: CDR1 SGHAT, CDR2 FQNNGV. The V end lost 5 bases, the J end lost 5 bases, and 18 bases lay between the germline ends. The CDR3 is 15 residues long. As DNA, the CDR3 is TGTGCCAGCAGCGACCGACGCCAGACAGCATATGGCTACACCTTC. This encodes CASSDRRQTAYGYTF. Full variable domain (missing parts from reference TRBV11-2 and TRBJ1-2): EAGVAQSPRYKIIEKRQSVAFWCNPISGHATLYWYQQILGQGPKLLIQFQNNGVVDDSQLPKDRFSAERLKGVDSTLKIQPAKLEDSAVYLCASSDRRQTAYGYTFGSGTRLTVV.

The rearrangement links TRBV7-2 to TRBJ2-7; D unclear. Germline CDR1 is SGHTA and CDR2 is FQGNSA. Trimming removed 5 bases from V and 1 base from J, with 15 bases in between. The CDR3 has 15 residues. The CDR3 DNA reads as TGTGCCAGCAGCCCCCAGGCAGGTGCATCCTACGAGCAGTACTTC. Amino acid sequence: CASSPQAGASYEQYF.

The chain uses TRBV7-9 and TRBJ1-5; possibly TRBD1 for D (6 bases). This CDR3 is 14 amino acids long. Germline V lookup: CDR1 SEHNR, CDR2 FQNEAQ (reference sequence). The V end lost 5 bases, the J end lost 5 bases, and 13 bases lay between the germline ends. CDR3 loop: CASSPWTADQPQHF. Written as DNA, the CDR3 is TGTGCCAGCAGCCCATGGACAGCTGATCAGCCCCAGCATTTT.

The chain links TRBV27 to TRBJ1-1, with 8 bases matching TRBD1. V lost 6 bases, J lost 10 bases, and 10 bases stayed unmatched. Germline loops: CDR1 MNHEY, CDR2 SMNVEV (reference sequence). This CDR3 has 13 amino acids. The CDR3 DNA sequence: TGTGCCAGCAGCCTAGGACAGGGTATGAGAGCTTTCTTT. Protein sequence: CASSLGQGMRAFF.

The CDR3 sequence is CASSQGLAGGLQYF. The DNA for the CDR3 is TGTGCCAGCAGCCAGGGACTAGCGGGGGGGTTACAGTACTTC. J is TRBJ2-7 and V is TRBV3-1 (or the pseudogene TRBV3-2); 16 bases align to TRBD2. The V and J ends lost 3 bases and 10 bases, in that order; junction bases with no gene match: 3. The CDR3 is 14 amino acids. CDR1 and CDR2 (germline): LGHDT, YNNKEL (reference sequence).

This clone was picked up one time. The J gene is TRBJ2-1, the V gene TRBV6-5; D possibly corresponds to TRBD1 (6 bases). With 8 bases removed from V and 4 bases from J, the gap between germline ends came to 12 bases. CDR1 and CDR2 (germline): MNHEY, SVGAGI. There are 13 residues in the CDR3. CDR3 sequence reads: CASQRTAYNEQFF. The DNA for the CDR3 is TGTGCCAGCCAAAGGACAGCATACAATGAGCAGTTCTTC.

The rearrangement joins TRBV18 to TRBJ2-1; no firm D call. From germline, CDR1 is KGHSH and CDR2 LQKENI. V lost 2 bases and J lost 6, with 8 bases in between. This CDR3 spans 13 amino acids. The CDR3: CASSPGLVNEQFF. In nucleotides, the CDR3 is TGTGCCAGCTCACCAGGGCTGGTCAATGAGCAGTTCTTC.

V gene TRBV6-5 combines with J gene TRBJ1-2, with 7 bases identical to TRBD1. J was trimmed by 4 bases and V by 6 bases; bases with no gene match: 8. Per the germline V gene, CDR1 is MNHEY and CDR2 is SVGAGI. The CDR3 consists of 14 residues. The CDR3: CASSSDRVGYGYTF. The CDR3 DNA follows: TGTGCCAGCAGCTCCGACAGGGTGGGCTATGGCTACACCTTC.

The rearrangement uses TRBV9 and TRBJ2-1, with 9 bases aligning to TRBD2. The germline CDR1 and CDR2 sequences are SGDLS and YYNGEE. The CDR3 totals 15 residues. J was trimmed by 6 bases and V by 4 bases; bases with no gene match: 8. In DNA form, the CDR3 reads TGTGCCAGCAGCCTGTACTCTAGCGGGGTCAATGAGCAGTTCTTC. It specifies CASSLYSSGVNEQFF.

The chain is built from TRBV5-8 and TRBJ1-2, with 7 bases matching TRBD1. This CDR3 is 16 amino acids long. The trim removed 5 bases at V and 1 base at J, leaving 11 bases unmatched. Germline lookup yields CDR1 SGHTS and CDR2 YDEGEE. Written as DNA, the CDR3 is TGTGCCAGCAGTAGAGGGGGCGCACAGTTTAACTATGGCTACACCTTC. Amino acids: CASSRGGAQFNYGYTF.

This clone has a handful of counts. V is TRBV28 and J is TRBJ1-5; D is perhaps TRBD1 (6 bases). V lost 6 bases and J lost 3, with 15 bases in between. The CDR3 contains 15 residues. CDR1 MDHEN and CDR2 SYDVKM come from the germline V gene. The CDR3 bases are TGTGCCAGCAGGTCGACAGGCATCTACAATCAGCCCCAGCATTTT. Protein product: CASRSTGIYNQPQHF.

The chain is built from TRBV6-5 and TRBJ2-1; TRBD1 is a possible D gene (6 bases). The germline V and J ends were trimmed by 5 bases and 13 bases, with 18 bases remaining between them. Germline V gene sequence: CDR1 MNHEY, CDR2 SVGAGI. This CDR3 spans 13 amino acids. This CDR3 reads CASSPPYKGEQFF. Here the CDR3 DNA reads TGTGCCAGCAGTCCCCCCTATAAGGGGGAACAGTTCTTC.

This rearrangement joins TRBV4-1 to TRBJ2-7; perhaps TRBD2 as D (5 bases). The CDR3 covers 18 residues. Germline V gene lookup returns CDR1 MGHRA and CDR2 YSYEKL. The ends were cut back, 0 bases at V and 1 base at J, with 19 bases in the middle. The CDR3 bases are TGCGCCAGCAGCCAAGAAGGTCCCGCGGCGGGCGTGTCCTACGAGCAGTACTTC. This encodes CASSQEGPAAGVSYEQYF.

Remarks on this clone: Germline is not matched at one junction end, which may reflect a read error. The chain is built from TRBV6-2 or TRBV6-3 and TRBJ2-7; no firm D call. Germline assignment: CDR1 MNHEY and CDR2 SVGEGT. This CDR3 region has 14 residues. The CDR3 region has the DNA TGTGCCAGCAGTTACATAGGAAACTACGAGCTTCGGGACTTC. It is translated as CASSYIGNYELRDF.

The chain couples TRBV6-5 to TRBJ1-6; TRBD1 might be the D (5 bases). The CDR3 consists of 15 residues. The germline V and J ends were trimmed by 6 bases and 4 bases, with 13 bases remaining between them. CDR1 MNHEY and CDR2 SVGAGI come from the germline V gene. CDR3 DNA: TGTGCCAGCAGCTCACAGGACGGATATAATTCACCCCTCCACTTT. Its translation is CASSSQDGYNSPLHF.